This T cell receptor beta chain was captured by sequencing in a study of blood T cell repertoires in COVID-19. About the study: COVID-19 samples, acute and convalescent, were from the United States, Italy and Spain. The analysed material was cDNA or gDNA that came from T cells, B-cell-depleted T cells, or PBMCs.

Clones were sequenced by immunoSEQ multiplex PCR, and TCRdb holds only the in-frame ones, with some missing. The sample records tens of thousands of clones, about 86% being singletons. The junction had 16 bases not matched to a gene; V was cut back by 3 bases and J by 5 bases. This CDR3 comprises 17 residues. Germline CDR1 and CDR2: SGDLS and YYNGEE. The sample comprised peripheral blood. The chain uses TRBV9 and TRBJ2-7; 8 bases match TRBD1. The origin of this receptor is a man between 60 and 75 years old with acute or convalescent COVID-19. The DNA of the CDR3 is TGTGCCAGCAGCGGAGGAATGACCGGACAGGGTTGGAACGAGCAGTACTTC. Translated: CASSGGMTGQGWNEQYF.